The 11 T cell receptor beta chains given below trace back to one sample, sequenced in a study of shared T cell receptors in the human thymus. Sequencing was performed with immunoSEQ multiplex PCR; in TCRdb, only in-frame clones are kept and a portion is missing. The table shows 600,000 or so clones, with about 89% occurring only once. The same specimen was also included in a second study, on human thymus T cells.

Source material: thymocytes. These receptors were taken from a boy under three years old with a congenital heart defect.

This clone was seen a handful of times. The chain has TRBV28 and TRBJ1-5; the match to TRBD1 covers 7 bases. This CDR3 comprises 15 residues. Looked up from germline, CDR1 is MDHEN and CDR2 is SYDVKM. The V and J ends lost 6 bases and 5 bases, in that order; junction bases with no gene match: 10. The CDR3: CASRYRGGPHQPQHF. CDR3 DNA sequence: TGTGCCAGCAGATATCGAGGGGGCCCCCATCAGCCCCAGCATTTT.

This chain joins TRBV18 and TRBJ2-3; TRBD1 might be the D (5 bases). The ends were cut back, 3 bases at V and 2 bases at J, with 9 bases in the middle. The CDR3 consists of 14 residues. Germline V CDR1 and CDR2: KGHSH, LQKENI. The CDR3 bases are TGTGCCAGCTCACCGTGGGGCCTCACAGATACGCAGTATTTT. This codes for CASSPWGLTDTQYF.

The chain is built from TRBV28 and TRBJ2-7; tentative D call: TRBD2 (5 bases). From germline, CDR1 is MDHEN and CDR2 SYDVKM. V lost 5 bases to trimming and J lost 5 bases, with 13 bases between them. CDR3 length: 13 residues. DNA for the CDR3: TGTGCCAGCAGTCCTCCCGGACTCAACGAGCAGTACTTC. Translated: CASSPPGLNEQYF.

The chain employs TRBV11-2 and TRBJ2-3; 9 bases line up with TRBD1. Germline trimming cut 5 bases from V and 5 bases from J; bases unmatched to any gene: 14. The CDR3 runs 17 residues. Germline CDR1 and CDR2: SGHAT and FQNNGV. CDR3 loop: CASSQTPSGTGLDTQYF. The CDR3 DNA reads as TGTGCCAGCAGCCAAACCCCTTCCGGGACAGGGTTAGATACGCAGTATTTT.

The chain combines TRBV6-5 with TRBJ2-7; 8 bases are shared with TRBD1. CDR1 is MNHEY and CDR2 is SVGAGI in the germline V gene. This CDR3 is built from 15 residues. J was trimmed by 2 bases and V by 7 bases; bases with no gene match: 10. The CDR3 region is CASNERGTGTYEQYF. Written as DNA, the CDR3 is TGTGCCAGCAACGAACGGGGGACAGGCACCTACGAGCAGTACTTC.

The chain has TRBV5-1 and TRBJ2-5; 7 bases are a match to TRBD1. The V gene end was trimmed by 3 bases and the J gene end by 4 bases; junction bases not matched to a gene: 15. CDR3 size: 17 residues. Per germline, CDR1 SGHRS and CDR2 YFSETQ. The CDR3 spells CASSCQDRTKTAETQYF. In DNA, the CDR3 is TGCGCCAGCAGCTGCCAGGACAGGACAAAAACGGCAGAGACCCAGTACTTC.

The rearrangement joins TRBV27 to TRBJ2-7; 11 bases align to TRBD1. V lost 6 bases, J lost 3 bases, and 13 bases stayed unmatched. The CDR3 has 17 amino acids. Germline V lookup: CDR1 MNHEY, CDR2 SMNVEV (reference sequence). The CDR3, as DNA: TGTGCCAGCAGACCTACCGCCGGGACAGGGGGTTGCTACGAGCAGTACTTC. It translates to CASRPTAGTGGCYEQYF.

The chain joins TRBV10-3 to TRBJ2-2; tentatively, D is TRBD1 (6 bases). The CDR3 length is 16 residues. Trimming shortened V by 3 bases and J by 2 bases, and 13 bases separated the two germline ends. Germline CDR1 ENHRY, CDR2 SYGVKD. The DNA of the CDR3 is TGTGCCATCAGTGATTTGGGGGCTCCCAACACCGGGGAGCTGTTTTTT. Amino acids: CAISDLGAPNTGELFF.

J is TRBJ2-2 and V is TRBV28; D gene unclear. CDR1 and CDR2 (germline): MDHEN, SYDVKM. This CDR3 region has 14 residues. V was shortened by 7 bases and J by 1 base, with 10 bases between the two germline ends. The chain's CDR3 is CASTGWRNTGELFF. The DNA of the CDR3 is TGTGCCAGCACCGGTTGGAGGAACACCGGGGAGCTGTTTTTT.

Concerning this clone itself: The junction shows a germline mismatch at one end, possibly a read error. The chain carries TRBV4-2 and TRBJ2-3; 9 nucleotides agree with TRBD2. The CDR3 runs to 14 residues. Per the germline V gene, CDR1 is LGHNA and CDR2 is YNFKEQ. The CDR3 region is CASSQGTSRDTQYF. For the CDR3, the DNA is TGTGCCAGCAGCCAGGGGACTAGCAGAGATACGCAGTATTTT.

CDR3 nucleotides: TGCGCCAGCAGCTTGGCTGACAAGGAGCAGTACTTC. Translation gives CASSLADKEQYF. This sequence joins TRBV5-1 and TRBJ2-7, with D unresolved. Trimming took 0 bases from V and 7 from J, leaving 8 bases between them. The germline CDR1 and CDR2 sequences are SGHRS and YFSETQ. There are 12 residues in the CDR3.